The source of this T cell receptor (beta chain) is a study of graft-versus-host responses after intestinal transplantation. This clone has just one count. Its specificity is not known. Clones were sequenced by immunoSEQ multiplex PCR, and TCRdb holds only the in-frame ones, with some missing. Counted here are about 100,000 clones, roughly nine tenths occurring once; the ten biggest clones make up over 0.75%. The CDR3 is 15 amino acids. This specimen consisted of unstimulated CD4+ T cells sorted from spleen or lymph node cells, obtained before transplant. The chain joins TRBV21-1 to TRBJ2-3; the DNA was not used to check the table's D call, TRBD2. TRBV21-1 is a listed pseudogene. The origin of this receptor is a human donor who was the organ donor for an intestinal transplant. In nucleotides, the CDR3 is TGTGCCAGCAGCAAAGACGGTGACTACACAGATACGCAGTATTTT. As protein: CASSKDGDYTDTQYF.